This paragraph covers one T cell receptor beta chain sequence. This sample stems from a study of blood T cells in healthy people across ages. CDR3 length equals 18 residues. Germline CDR1 reads SGDLS; CDR2 reads YYNGEE. V dropped 4 bases and J dropped 13; count of bases not matched to a gene: 24. Combining a sample-barcoded 5' primer with a J-beta primer mix, a second PCR ran for about 7 to 11 cycles. TCRdb used MiXCR to reprocess the 5' RACE reads, holding one entry per CDR3 protein. Altogether about 1,600,000 distinct CDR3 sequences are present, around 42% being singletons, with the ten largest covering under 8%.

The chain is built from TRBV9 and TRBJ2-4; 9 bases agree with TRBD2. Sequenced input: blood. This sequence originates from a woman younger than 35 in good health. The CDR3 loop reads CASSSQHLAGNAYNEQYF. The CDR3 bases are TGTGCCAGCAGCTCCCAACATCTAGCGGGGAATGCGTACAATGAGCAGTACTTC.